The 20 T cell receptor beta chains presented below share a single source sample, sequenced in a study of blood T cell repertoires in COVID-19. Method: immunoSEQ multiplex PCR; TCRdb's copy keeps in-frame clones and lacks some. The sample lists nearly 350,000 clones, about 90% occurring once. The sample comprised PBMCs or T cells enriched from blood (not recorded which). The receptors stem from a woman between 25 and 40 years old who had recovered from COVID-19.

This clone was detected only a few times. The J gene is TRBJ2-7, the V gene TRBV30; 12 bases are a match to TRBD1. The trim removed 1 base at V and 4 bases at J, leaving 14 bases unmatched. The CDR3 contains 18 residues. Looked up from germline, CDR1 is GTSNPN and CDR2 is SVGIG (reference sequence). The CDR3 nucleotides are TGTGCCTGGAGTGCCGCCGATTTTCGGGACAGGGGGCCTTACGAGCAGTACTTC. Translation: CAWSAADFRDRGPYEQYF.

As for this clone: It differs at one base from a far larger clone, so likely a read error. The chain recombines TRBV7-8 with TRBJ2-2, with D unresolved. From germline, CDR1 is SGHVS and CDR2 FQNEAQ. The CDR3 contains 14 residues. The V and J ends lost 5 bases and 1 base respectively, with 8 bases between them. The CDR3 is CASSPRQNTGELFF. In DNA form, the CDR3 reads TGTGCCAGCAGCCCCAGACAGAACACCGGGGAGCTGTTTTTT.

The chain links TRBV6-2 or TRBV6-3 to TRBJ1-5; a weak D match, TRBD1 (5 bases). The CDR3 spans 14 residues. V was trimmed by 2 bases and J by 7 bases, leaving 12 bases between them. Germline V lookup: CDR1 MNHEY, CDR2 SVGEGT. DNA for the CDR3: TGTGCCAGCAGTTACGAGTCAGGGTTCCAGCCCCAGCATTTT. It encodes CASSYESGFQPQHF.

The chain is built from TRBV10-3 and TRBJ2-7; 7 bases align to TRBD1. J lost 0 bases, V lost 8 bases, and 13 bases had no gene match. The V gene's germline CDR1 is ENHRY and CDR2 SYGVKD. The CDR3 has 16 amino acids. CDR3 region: CAISDREGSFSYEQYF. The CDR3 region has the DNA TGTGCCATCTCCGACAGGGAAGGTTCATTCTCCTACGAGCAGTACTTC.

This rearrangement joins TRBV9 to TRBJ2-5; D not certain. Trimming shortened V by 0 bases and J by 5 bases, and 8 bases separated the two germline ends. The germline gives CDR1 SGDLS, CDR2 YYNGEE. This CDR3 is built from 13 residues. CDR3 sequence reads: CASSVGFGETQYF. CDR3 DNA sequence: TGTGCCAGCAGCGTAGGTTTCGGGGAGACCCAGTACTTC.

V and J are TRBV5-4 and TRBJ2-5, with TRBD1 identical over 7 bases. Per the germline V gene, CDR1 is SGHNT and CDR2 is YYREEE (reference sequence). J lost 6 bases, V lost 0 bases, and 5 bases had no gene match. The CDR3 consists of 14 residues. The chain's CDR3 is CASSLGDSMKTQYF. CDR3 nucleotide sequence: TGTGCCAGCAGCTTGGGGGACAGCATGAAGACCCAGTACTTC.

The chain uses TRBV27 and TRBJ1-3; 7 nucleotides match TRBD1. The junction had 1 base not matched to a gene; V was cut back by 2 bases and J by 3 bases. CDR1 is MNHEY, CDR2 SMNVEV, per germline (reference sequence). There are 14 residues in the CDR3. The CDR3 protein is CASSLTGDGNTIYF. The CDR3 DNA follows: TGTGCCAGCAGTTTAACAGGGGATGGAAACACCATATATTTT.

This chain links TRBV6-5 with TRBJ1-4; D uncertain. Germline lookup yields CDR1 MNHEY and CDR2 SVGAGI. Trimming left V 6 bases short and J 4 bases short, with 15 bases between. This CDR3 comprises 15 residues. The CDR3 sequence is CASSPPGDVNEKLFF. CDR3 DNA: TGTGCCAGCAGCCCCCCGGGAGACGTTAATGAAAAACTGTTTTTT.

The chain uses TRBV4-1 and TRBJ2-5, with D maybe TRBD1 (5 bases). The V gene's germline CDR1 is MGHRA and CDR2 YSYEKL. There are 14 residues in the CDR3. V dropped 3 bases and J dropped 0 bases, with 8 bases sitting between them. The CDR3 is CASSQGRDQETQYF. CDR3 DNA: TGCGCCAGCAGCCAGGGCAGGGACCAAGAGACCCAGTACTTC.

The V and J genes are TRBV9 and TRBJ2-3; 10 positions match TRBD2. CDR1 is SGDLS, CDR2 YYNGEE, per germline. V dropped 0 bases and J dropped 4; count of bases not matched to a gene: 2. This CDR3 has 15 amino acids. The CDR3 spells CASSVELAGADTQYF. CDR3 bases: TGTGCCAGCAGCGTAGAGCTAGCGGGGGCAGATACGCAGTATTTT.

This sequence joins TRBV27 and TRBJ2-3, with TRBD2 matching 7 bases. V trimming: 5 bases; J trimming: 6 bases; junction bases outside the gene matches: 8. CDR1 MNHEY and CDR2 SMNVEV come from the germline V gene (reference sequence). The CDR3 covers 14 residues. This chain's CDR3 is CASSIAGRGDTQYF. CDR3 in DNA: TGTGCCAGCAGTATAGCGGGTCGGGGGGATACGCAGTATTTT.

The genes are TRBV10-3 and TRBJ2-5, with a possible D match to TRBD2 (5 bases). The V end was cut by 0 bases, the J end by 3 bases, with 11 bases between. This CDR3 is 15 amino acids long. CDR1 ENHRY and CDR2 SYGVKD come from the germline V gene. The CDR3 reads CAISESFSGKETQYF. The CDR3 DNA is TGTGCCATCAGTGAGTCCTTCTCCGGGAAAGAGACCCAGTACTTC.

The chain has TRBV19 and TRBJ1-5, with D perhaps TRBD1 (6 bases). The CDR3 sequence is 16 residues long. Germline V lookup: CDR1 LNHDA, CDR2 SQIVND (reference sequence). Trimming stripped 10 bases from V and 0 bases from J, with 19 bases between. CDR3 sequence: CATAVPDRSSNQPQHF. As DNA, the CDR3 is TGTGCCACAGCCGTCCCAGACAGGAGTAGCAATCAGCCCCAGCATTTT. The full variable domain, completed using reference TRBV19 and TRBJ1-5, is DGGITQSPKYLFRKEGQNVTLSCEQNLNHDAMYWYRQDPGQGLRLIYYSQIVNDFQKGDIAEGYSVSREKKESFPLTVTSAQKNPTAFYLCATAVPDRSSNQPQHFGDGTRLSIL.

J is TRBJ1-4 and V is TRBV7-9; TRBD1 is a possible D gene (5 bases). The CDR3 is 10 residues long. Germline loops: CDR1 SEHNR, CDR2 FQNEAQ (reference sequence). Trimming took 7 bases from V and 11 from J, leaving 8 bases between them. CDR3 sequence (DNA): TGTGCCAGCAACCGGGGGAAACTGTTTTTT. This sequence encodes CASNRGKLFF.

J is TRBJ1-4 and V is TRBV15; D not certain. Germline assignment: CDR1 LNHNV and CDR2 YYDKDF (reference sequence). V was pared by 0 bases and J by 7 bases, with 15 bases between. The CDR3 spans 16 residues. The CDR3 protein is CATSRDRGSLAEKLFF. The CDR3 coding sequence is TGTGCCACCAGCAGAGATCGAGGGAGTCTCGCTGAAAAACTGTTTTTT.

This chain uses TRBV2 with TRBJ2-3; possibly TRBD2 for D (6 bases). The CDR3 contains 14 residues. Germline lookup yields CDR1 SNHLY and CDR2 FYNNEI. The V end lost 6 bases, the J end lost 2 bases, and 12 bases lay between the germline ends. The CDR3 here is CASRPGLFTDTQYF. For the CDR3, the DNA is TGTGCCAGCAGACCGGGACTTTTCACAGATACGCAGTATTTT.

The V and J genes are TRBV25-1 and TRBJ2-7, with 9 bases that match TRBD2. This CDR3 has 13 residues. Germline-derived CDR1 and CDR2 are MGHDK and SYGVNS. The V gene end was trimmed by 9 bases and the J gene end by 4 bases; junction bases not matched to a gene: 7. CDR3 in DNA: TGTGCCAGTTCGACTAGCGGATTATACGAGCAGTACTTC. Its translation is CASSTSGLYEQYF.

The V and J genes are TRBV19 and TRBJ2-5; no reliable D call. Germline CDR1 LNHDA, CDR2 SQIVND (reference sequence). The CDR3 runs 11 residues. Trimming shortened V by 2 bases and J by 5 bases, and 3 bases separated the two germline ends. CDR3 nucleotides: TGTGCCAGTAGTATACAGGAGACCCAGTACTTC. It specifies CASSIQETQYF.

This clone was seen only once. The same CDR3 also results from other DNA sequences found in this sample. CDR3 DNA: TGTGCCAGCAGGCCGACAGGGGGCACTGAAGCTTTCTTT. It yields the protein CASRPTGGTEAFF. V is TRBV12-3 or TRBV12-4 and J is TRBJ1-1, with 9 bases lining up with TRBD1. The CDR3 length is 13 residues. Trimming cost V 6 bases and J 4 bases; bases outside gene matches: 3.

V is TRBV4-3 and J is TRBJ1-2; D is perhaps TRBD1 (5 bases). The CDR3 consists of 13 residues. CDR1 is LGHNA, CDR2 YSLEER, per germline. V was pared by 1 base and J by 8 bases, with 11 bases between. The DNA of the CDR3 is TGCGCCAGCAGCCAAGTCGCAGGGAGGGGCTACACCTTC. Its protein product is CASSQVAGRGYTF.